A selection of T cell receptor beta chains follows, all from one sample in a study of early T cells in non-severe SARS-CoV-2 infection. TCRdb redid the calling of the 5' RACE reads with MiXCR, one entry per CDR3 protein. The table lists roughly 49,000 distinct CDR3 sequences, about 4.2% of them singletons, with under 6.5% in the top ten. The sequenced sample consisted of whole blood. These receptors all come from an adult who was a healthcare worker with PCR-confirmed SARS-CoV-2 infection or an uninfected control (not recorded which). CDR3s include the opening cysteine and the closing phenylalanine or tryptophan. D genes are given only for firm matches. Size tells how often a clone was seen (once, few, many) or the class of an expanded clone, and some rows leave it out.

CDR3	DNA	V	J	D	size
CAISESGGTGSPLHF	TGTGCCATCAGTGAGTCGGGGGGGACCGGATCACCCCTCCACTTT	TRBV10-3	TRBJ1-6	.	many
CASSRGASGSTDTQYF	TGTGCCAGCAGTCGTGGGGCTAGCGGTAGCACAGATACGCAGTATTTT	TRBV6-1	TRBJ2-3	TRBD2	many
CASSSTDRYYGYTF	TGTGCCAGCAGCTCAACGGACAGGTACTATGGCTACACCTTC	TRBV7-9	TRBJ1-2	TRBD1	few
CAWSSGSGYTF	TGTGCCTGGAGTTCAGGGAGTGGCTACACCTTC	TRBV30	TRBJ1-2	.	many
CASRGQGSGNTIYF	TGTGCCAGCAGAGGACAGGGCTCTGGAAACACCATATATTTT	TRBV2	TRBJ1-3	TRBD1	many
CASSGAGGISGYTF	TGTGCCAGCTCCGGTGCAGGGGGCATAAGTGGCTACACCTTC	TRBV12-3/TRBV12-4	TRBJ1-2	TRBD1	many
CASSQMNVGRIYGYTF	TGTGCCAGCAGCCAAATGAATGTGGGGCGCATCTATGGCTACACCTTC	TRBV13	TRBJ1-2	.	many
CASSEVGGLYEQYF	TGTGCCAGCAGTGAGGTCGGCGGCCTCTACGAGCAGTACTTC	TRBV2	TRBJ2-7	.	many
CATSERDIQYF	TGTGCCACCAGTGAAAGGGACATTCAGTACTTC	TRBV24-1	TRBJ2-4	.	few
CASSYTRAANTEAFF	TGTGCCAGTAGCTACACGAGGGCCGCGAACACTGAAGCTTTCTTT	TRBV19	TRBJ1-1	.	.
CASSFSGPGPIRELFF	TGTGCCAGCAGTTTTTCCGGCCCGGGGCCTATAAGGGAGCTGTTTTTT	TRBV12-3/TRBV12-4	TRBJ2-2	.	few
CSAPRERDTGELFF	TGCAGTGCTCCGCGGGAGAGGGACACCGGGGAGCTGTTTTTT	TRBV20-1	TRBJ2-2	TRBD2	.
CASSQNPGARNSPLHF	TGTGCCAGCAGCCAAAACCCCGGGGCGAGGAACTCACCCCTCCACTTT	TRBV4-2	TRBJ1-6	.	many
CASSVLAGVQETQYF	TGCGCCAGCAGCGTTCTGGCAGGGGTCCAAGAGACCCAGTACTTC	TRBV5-1	TRBJ2-5	.	.
CASSQSGTAPYEQYF	TGTGCCAGCAGCCAATCCGGGACGGCTCCCTACGAGCAGTACTTC	TRBV4-2	TRBJ2-7	.	many
CASNLPGYEQYF	TGTGCCAGTAACTTGCCCGGGTACGAGCAGTACTTC	TRBV21-1	TRBJ2-7	.	many
CASSFPTLTGWNTGELFF	TGTGCCAGCAGCTTCCCGACCTTGACAGGGTGGAACACCGGGGAGCTGTTTTTT	TRBV11-2	TRBJ2-2	TRBD1	many
CASSERGLAGGYEQFF	TGTGCCAGCAGTGAACGTGGGCTAGCGGGAGGGTATGAGCAGTTCTTC	TRBV6-1	TRBJ2-1	TRBD2	many
CASSYLRGSSTDTQYF	TGTGCCAGCAGTTACTTACGGGGCTCTAGCACAGATACGCAGTATTTT	TRBV6-5	TRBJ2-3	.	few
CASSRDIYNEQFF	TGTGCCAGCAGCCGGGATATTTACAATGAGCAGTTCTTC	TRBV2	TRBJ2-1	.	many
CASTFTGTISGANVLTF	TGTGCCAGCACCTTCACCGGGACTATCTCTGGGGCCAACGTCCTGACTTTC	TRBV6-2/TRBV6-3	TRBJ2-6	TRBD2	.
CASSYGSVSVDIQYF	TGTGCCAGCAGTTACGGGTCGGTTAGCGTGGACATTCAGTACTTC	TRBV6-2/TRBV6-3	TRBJ2-4	.	few
CASSPPETIGEQYF	TGTGCCAGCAGTCCCCCAGAGACAATTGGGGAGCAGTACTTC	TRBV6-6	TRBJ2-7	.	many
CASSPRGAGKKLFF	TGTGCCAGCAGTCCCCGAGGGGCAGGGAAAAAACTGTTTTTT	TRBV6-6	TRBJ1-4	.	.
CSANRDARTDTQYF	TGCAGTGCCAACCGGGACGCTCGCACAGATACGCAGTATTTT	TRBV20-1	TRBJ2-3	.	few
CSALTREEQYF	TGCAGTGCCCTGACAAGGGAAGAGCAGTACTTC	TRBV20-1	TRBJ2-7	.	.
CASSATGGDTGELFF	TGCGCCAGCAGCGCGACAGGGGGCGACACCGGGGAGCTGTTTTTT	TRBV5-1	TRBJ2-2	TRBD1	.
CSVATNRDAGNIQYF	TGCAGCGTTGCTACCAACAGGGACGCGGGAAACATTCAGTACTTC	TRBV29-1	TRBJ2-4	.	many
CASSLGGGTSTDTQYF	TGTGCCAGCAGCCTCGGGGGGGGCACAAGCACAGATACGCAGTATTTT	TRBV3-1	TRBJ2-3	TRBD2	many
CASSLLAGGYEQYF	TGTGCCAGCAGCTTACTAGCGGGGGGATACGAGCAGTACTTC	TRBV7-6	TRBJ2-7	TRBD2	many
CASTWTGEQFF	TGTGCCAGTACCTGGACTGGCGAGCAGTTCTTC	TRBV7-9	TRBJ2-1	.	many
CSAPQGPSEQYF	TGCAGTGCTCCCCAGGGGCCAAGCGAGCAGTACTTC	TRBV20-1	TRBJ2-7	.	.
CASRRPGQGSSDYGYTF	TGTGCCAGTAGGCGACCGGGACAGGGTTCGTCGGACTATGGCTACACCTTC	TRBV19	TRBJ1-2	TRBD1	many
CASSLGTLGGRNYGYTF	TGTGCCAGCAGCTTGGGGACTCTGGGCGGCCGTAACTATGGCTACACCTTC	TRBV5-4	TRBJ1-2	.	many
CASSTGGQGAHEQFF	TGTGCCAGCAGCACCGGAGGGCAGGGGGCACATGAGCAGTTCTTC	TRBV7-9	TRBJ2-1	TRBD1	many
CSVGGTVNTEAFF	TGCAGCGTTGGTGGGACGGTGAACACTGAAGCTTTCTTT	TRBV29-1	TRBJ1-1	.	many
CSARGGTYEQYF	TGCAGTGCTAGGGGCGGGACCTACGAGCAGTACTTC	TRBV20-1	TRBJ2-7	.	.
CASSLVAVHNEQFF	TGTGCCAGCAGCTTAGTCGCTGTCCACAATGAGCAGTTCTTC	TRBV7-9	TRBJ2-1	.	many
CASSSPPDTQYF	TGTGCCAGCAGCTCCCCCCCAGATACGCAGTATTTT	TRBV7-2	TRBJ2-3	.	many
CASSPPQVLSTDTQYF	TGTGCCAGCAGCCCCCCCCAAGTCCTAAGCACAGATACGCAGTATTTT	TRBV7-2	TRBJ2-3	.	many
CASSPSQLTGWRTGELFF	TGTGCCAGTAGTCCAAGCCAATTGACAGGGTGGCGAACCGGGGAGCTGTTTTTT	TRBV19	TRBJ2-2	TRBD1	many
CASTRERGFYEQYF	TGTGCCAGCACTAGGGAGCGGGGATTCTACGAGCAGTACTTC	TRBV7-2	TRBJ2-7	TRBD2	.
CASSATNSNQPQHF	TGTGCCAGCAGCGCCACCAATAGCAATCAGCCCCAGCATTTT	TRBV7-9	TRBJ1-5	.	many
CASSRVLGEQYF	TGTGCCAGCAGTAGGGTTCTTGGCGAGCAGTACTTC	TRBV12-3/TRBV12-4	TRBJ2-7	.	.
CASSPRELANTGELFF	TGTGCCAGCAGCCCCAGAGAGTTGGCCAACACCGGGGAGCTGTTTTTT	TRBV11-1	TRBJ2-2	.	few
CASSLYSGDTQYF	TGCGCCAGCAGCTTGTACTCCGGAGATACGCAGTATTTT	TRBV5-1	TRBJ2-3	.	many
CASSLSVSVTGELFF	TGTGCCAGCAGCTTAAGTGTATCGGTTACCGGGGAGCTGTTTTTT	TRBV7-2	TRBJ2-2	.	many
CASSLRAYDEQFF	TGCGCCAGCAGCCTAAGGGCTTACGATGAGCAGTTCTTC	TRBV4-3	TRBJ2-1	.	.
CASRDRVYNEQFF	TGTGCCAGCAGGGACAGGGTCTACAATGAGCAGTTCTTC	TRBV2	TRBJ2-1	TRBD1	many
CASSRDAAEQYF	TGTGCCAGCAGCCGGGACGCCGCCGAGCAGTACTTC	TRBV6-6	TRBJ2-7	.	.
CASSPDRVDTQYF	TGTGCCAGCAGCCCTGACAGGGTAGATACGCAGTATTTT	TRBV7-7	TRBJ2-3	TRBD1	many
CASSIQSAVNTEAFF	TGTGCCAGCTCCATCCAATCGGCGGTGAACACTGAAGCTTTCTTT	TRBV18	TRBJ1-1	.	many